The 22 T cell receptor beta chains in this list originate from one sample, sequenced in a study of T cell responses to AZD1222 COVID-19 vaccine. The repertoire was sequenced with immunoSEQ multiplex PCR; TCRdb's copy has only in-frame clones and lacks some. The sample has roughly 120,000 clones, approximately 86% seen once. The sequencing here drew on peripheral blood, taken on day 0 of AZD1222 vaccination. Receptors were obtained from an adult in good health.

V and J are TRBV2 and TRBJ2-1; 14 bases match TRBD2. The V gene's germline CDR1 is SNHLY and CDR2 FYNNEI. V lost 10 bases to trimming and J lost 7 bases; unmatched junction nucleotides: 9. The CDR3 covers 15 residues. CDR3 region: CATSTGTSGGNEQFF. The CDR3, as DNA: TGTGCCACATCAACCGGGACTAGCGGGGGAAATGAGCAGTTCTTC.

This chain connects TRBV9 to TRBJ2-7; 7 bases align to TRBD2. In germline, CDR1 is SGDLS, CDR2 YYNGEE. The CDR3 covers 15 residues. Trimming took 0 bases from V and 5 from J; bases not matched to a gene: 8. The CDR3 reads CASSVAEREYDEQYF. The CDR3 DNA reads TGTGCCAGCAGCGTAGCCGAGCGGGAATACGACGAGCAGTACTTC.

The chain uses TRBV29-1 and TRBJ2-1; TRBD2 aligns across 9 bases. This CDR3 comprises 13 residues. J was trimmed by 7 bases and V by 3 bases; bases with no gene match: 4. CDR1 is SQVTM, CDR2 ANQGSEA, per germline. The CDR3 loop reads CSVELAGRNEQFF. DNA for the CDR3: TGCAGCGTTGAGCTAGCGGGGCGGAATGAGCAGTTCTTC.

The table lists this clone with a count of one. The chain joins TRBV5-1 to TRBJ1-6, with a possible D match to TRBD1 (6 bases). The V and J ends lost 1 base and 8 bases respectively, with 19 bases between them. The CDR3 extends over 17 amino acids. Germline CDR1 is SGHRS and CDR2 is YFSETQ. The CDR3 region is CASSLTQGTSLDSPLHF. CDR3 nucleotide sequence: TGCGCCAGCAGCTTGACACAGGGTACATCGCTAGATTCACCCCTCCACTTT.

This clone was observed once. The rearrangement links TRBV7-9 to TRBJ1-1; TRBD1 agrees at 7 bases. This CDR3 has 14 amino acids. Trimming removed 7 bases from V and 7 bases from J; junction bases left unmatched: 12. Germline V gene sequence: CDR1 SEHNR, CDR2 FQNEAQ (reference sequence). CDR3 sequence reads: CASTASEGAGEAFF. In nucleotides, the CDR3 is TGTGCCAGCACAGCGAGTGAGGGGGCTGGTGAAGCTTTCTTT.

This clone was found a few times. This rearrangement joins TRBV15 to TRBJ1-1, with D tentatively TRBD1 (5 bases). The CDR3 loop spans 14 amino acids. V was clipped by 1 base and J by 4 bases, with 10 bases between them. CDR1 and CDR2 (germline): LNHNV, YYDKDF (reference sequence). For the CDR3, the DNA is TGTGCCACCAGCAGAGTGGTCCAGGGCACTGAAGCTTTCTTT. This encodes CATSRVVQGTEAFF. The full variable domain, rest sourced from reference TRBV15 and TRBJ1-1, is DAMVIQNPRYQVTQFGKPVTLSCSQTLNHNVMYWYQQKSSQAPKLLFHYYDKDFNNEADTPDNFQSRRPNTSFCFLDIRSPGLGDTAMYLCATSRVVQGTEAFFGQGTRLTVV.

As DNA, the CDR3 is TGTGCCAGCAGCTTTTTTGGACAAAACACTGAAGCTTTCTTT. Its translation is CASSFFGQNTEAFF. The chain uses TRBV27 and TRBJ1-1; D may be TRBD1 (5 bases). V lost 6 bases, J lost 2 bases, and 13 bases lay in between. The germline CDR1 and CDR2 sequences are MNHEY and SMNVEV (reference sequence). The CDR3 contains 14 residues.

V is TRBV3-1 (or the pseudogene TRBV3-2) and J is TRBJ1-1, with D hard to call. The germline V gene has CDR1 LGHDT and CDR2 YNNKEL (reference sequence). The V end was cut by 1 base, the J end by 1 base, with 7 bases between. The CDR3 contains 14 residues. CDR3 sequence: CASSQGTANTEAFF. The CDR3 DNA reads TGTGCCAGCAGCCAAGGGACGGCGAACACTGAAGCTTTCTTT.

The chain employs TRBV30 and TRBJ1-2; 8 bases are a match to TRBD1. The CDR3 is made up of 13 amino acids. Germline CDR1 is GTSNPN and CDR2 is SVGIG (reference sequence). Trimming took 1 base from V and 5 from J; bases not matched to a gene: 3. The CDR3 loop is CAWSAGGAYGYTF. For the CDR3, the DNA is TGTGCCTGGAGTGCAGGGGGCGCGTATGGCTACACCTTC.

The rearrangement joins TRBV15 to TRBJ1-4, with 7 positions matching TRBD1. Trimming cost V 5 bases and J 4 bases; bases outside gene matches: 7. The V gene's germline CDR1 is LNHNV and CDR2 YYDKDF (reference sequence). The CDR3 loop spans 15 amino acids. CDR3 amino acids: CATSGRGQINEKLFF. In DNA, the CDR3 is TGTGCCACCAGCGGGAGGGGACAGATTAATGAAAAACTGTTTTTT.

The V gene is TRBV6-2 or TRBV6-3, the J gene TRBJ2-3; 8 bases align to TRBD2. Germline V CDR1 and CDR2: MNHEY, SVGEGT. Germline trimming cut 5 bases from V and 4 bases from J; bases unmatched to any gene: 11. This CDR3 is 16 amino acids long. DNA of the CDR3: TGTGCCAGCAGTGGCACCGTCGGGGGGGACCCAGATACGCAGTATTTT. Translated: CASSGTVGGDPDTQYF.

This chain links TRBV5-1 with TRBJ2-7; the D gene is possibly TRBD2 (5 bases). Germline V lookup: CDR1 SGHRS, CDR2 YFSETQ. V lost 5 bases, J lost 4 bases, and 13 bases lay in between. This CDR3 has 13 amino acids. CDR3 region: CASSTSGLYEQYF. CDR3 bases: TGCGCCAGCAGTACTTCAGGACTTTACGAGCAGTACTTC. The full variable domain, rest sourced from reference TRBV5-1 and TRBJ2-7, is KAGVTQTPRYLIKTRGQQVTLSCSPISGHRSVSWYQQTPGQGLQFLFEYFSETQRNKGNFPGRFSGRQFSNSRSEMNVSTLELGDSALYLCASSTSGLYEQYFGPGTRLTVT.

This chain connects TRBV28 to TRBJ1-2, with a weak D call TRBD1 (5 bases). Trimming shortened V by 3 bases and J by 7 bases, and 9 bases separated the two germline ends. The germline V gene encodes CDR1 MDHEN and CDR2 SYDVKM. The CDR3 contains 12 residues. DNA for the CDR3: TGTGCCAGCAGTTTGCGGGGGGGTGGCTACACCTTC. It is translated as CASSLRGGGYTF.

This clone showed up just a few times. The chain uses TRBV29-1 and TRBJ1-4, with TRBD1 matching 9 bases. The CDR3 extends over 13 amino acids. The germline gives CDR1 SQVTM, CDR2 ANQGSEA. The J segment lost 10 bases and the V segment lost 7 bases, leaving 10 bases of the junction unmatched. The CDR3 here is CSASGTGLRKLFF. The CDR3 DNA is TGCAGCGCCTCCGGGACAGGGTTGAGAAAACTGTTTTTT.

The chain combines TRBV3-1 (or the pseudogene TRBV3-2) with TRBJ2-2; no firm D call. Germline loops: CDR1 LGHDT, CDR2 YNNKEL (reference sequence). V gave up 1 base and J gave up 5 bases, with 14 bases separating them. The CDR3 loop spans 16 amino acids. CDR3 DNA sequence: TGTGCCAGCAGCCAAGTCCGGGTCGGAATGACCGGGGAGCTGTTTTTT. Protein sequence: CASSQVRVGMTGELFF.

This clone appeared a single time. The chain employs TRBV2 and TRBJ1-2, with D possibly being TRBD1 (6 bases). This CDR3 region has 16 residues. Trimming took off 3 bases at V and 7 bases at J, with 21 bases between the two ends. In germline, CDR1 is SNHLY, CDR2 FYNNEI. The CDR3 DNA reads TGTGCCAGCAGTGAGCGGGCAGGGGTATTAGTTCGTGGCTACACCTTC. This codes for CASSERAGVLVRGYTF.

The chain joins TRBV11-2 to TRBJ1-2, with TRBD1 matching 8 bases. Per the germline V gene, CDR1 is SGHAT and CDR2 is FQNNGV. V was pared by 0 bases and J by 5 bases, with 11 bases of the junction left unmatched. This CDR3 is built from 17 residues. CDR3 sequence reads: CASSLDLVAGGGYGYTF. The DNA for the CDR3 is TGTGCCAGCAGCTTAGACCTTGTGGCAGGGGGCGGGTATGGCTACACCTTC.

The chain recombines TRBV19 with TRBJ2-7; D gene ambiguous. Per germline, CDR1 LNHDA and CDR2 SQIVND (reference sequence). The CDR3 spans 13 residues. Trimming left V 7 bases short and J 3 bases short, with 13 bases between. CDR3 coding DNA: TGTGCCAGTACCACCGGGCCCTTCTACGAGCAGTACTTC. Translated: CASTTGPFYEQYF. Complete variable domain (other parts from reference TRBV19 and TRBJ2-7): DGGITQSPKYLFRKEGQNVTLSCEQNLNHDAMYWYRQDPGQGLRLIYYSQIVNDFQKGDIAEGYSVSREKKESFPLTVTSAQKNPTAFYLCASTTGPFYEQYFGPGTRLTVT.

This clone appeared once. The CDR3 coding sequence is TGCGCCAGCAGCTCGACTAGCGGGAAAACAGATACGCAGTATTTT. It translates to CASSSTSGKTDTQYF. The genes are TRBV5-1 and TRBJ2-3; 11 bases fit TRBD2. V shed 3 bases, J shed 3 bases, and the junction held 3 bases outside the gene matches. The V gene's germline CDR1 is SGHRS and CDR2 YFSETQ. This CDR3 comprises 15 residues.

The DNA of the CDR3 is TGTGCCAGTAGTATCCGGACTAGCGGGGGGAATACCTACGAGCAGTACTTC. Protein product: CASSIRTSGGNTYEQYF. This sequence joins TRBV19 and TRBJ2-7; the match to TRBD2 covers 14 bases. V lost 3 bases to trimming and J lost 2 bases; unmatched junction nucleotides: 6. This CDR3 spans 17 amino acids. CDR1 is LNHDA and CDR2 is SQIVND in the germline V gene (reference sequence).

The chain employs TRBV6-2 or TRBV6-3 and TRBJ2-1, with D perhaps matching TRBD2 (5 bases). With 4 bases removed from V and 0 bases from J, the gap between germline ends came to 10 bases. This CDR3 contains 15 residues. The V gene's germline CDR1 is MNHEY and CDR2 SVGEGT. Here the CDR3 reads CASSSGSSSYNEQFF. CDR3 in DNA: TGTGCCAGCAGTTCGGGAAGTAGCTCCTACAATGAGCAGTTCTTC.

The V call is TRBV10-2, the J call TRBJ1-4, with 11 bases matching TRBD1. The CDR3 length is 15 residues. The ends lost 2 bases at V and 7 bases at J; junction bases unmatched: 3. Germline CDR1 WSHSY, CDR2 SAAADI. The CDR3 reads CASSEPGQGVEKLFF. CDR3 DNA: TGCGCCAGCAGTGAGCCGGGACAGGGGGTTGAAAAACTGTTTTTT.